The 27 T cell receptor beta chains below were found in one sample sequenced in a study of blood T cell repertoires in COVID-19. The table came from immunoSEQ multiplex PCR; TCRdb's copy has only in-frame clones and leaves some out. The table lists 200,000 to 250,000 clones, approximately 78% of them singletons. The material sequenced was peripheral blood. The receptor set was obtained from a woman older than 75 with COVID-19, enrolled during active disease.

This chain joins TRBV5-1 and TRBJ1-3; D perhaps matches TRBD1 (6 bases). V dropped 3 bases and J dropped 4 bases, with 11 bases sitting between them. Germline-derived CDR1 and CDR2 are SGHRS and YFSETQ. The CDR3 loop spans 14 amino acids. CDR3: CASSSQGLGNTIYF. The DNA for the CDR3 is TGCGCCAGCAGCTCCCAGGGGCTAGGAAACACCATATATTTT.

This clone was counted a few times. The chain combines TRBV7-2 with TRBJ1-4; 9 bases fit TRBD1. Germline CDR1 SGHTA, CDR2 FQGNSA. The CDR3 is 17 amino acids. V gave up 2 bases and J gave up 7 bases; unmatched junction bases: 11. The CDR3 reads CASSLTPTGGWSEKLFF. CDR3 DNA sequence: TGTGCCAGCAGCTTAACGCCTACAGGGGGCTGGAGTGAAAAACTGTTTTTT.

The chain recombines TRBV21-1 with TRBJ2-1; the table's D call TRBD2 went unverified against the DNA. TRBV21-1 is a recognized pseudogene. The CDR3 is made up of 18 amino acids. The DNA for the CDR3 is TGTGCCAGCAGCACATACATTAGCGGGGGTAGCTCCTACAATGAGCAGTTCTTC. Its protein product is CASSTYISGGSSYNEQFF.

The table lists this clone with a few counts. The rearrangement joins TRBV30 to TRBJ1-1, with a tentative D call TRBD1 (5 bases). V dropped 3 bases and J dropped 1 base, with 21 bases sitting between them. Germline CDR1 reads GTSNPN; CDR2 reads SVGIG (reference sequence). The CDR3 length is 17 residues. The CDR3 is CAWSFSGGWRQNTEAFF. The CDR3 DNA sequence: TGTGCCTGGAGCTTCTCTGGGGGGTGGCGACAGAACACTGAAGCTTTCTTT.

The chain couples TRBV18 to TRBJ1-5; 9 nucleotides align to TRBD1. Germline CDR1 reads KGHSH; CDR2 reads LQKENI. The CDR3 totals 17 residues. The trim removed 1 base at V and 2 bases at J, leaving 6 bases unmatched. CDR3 nucleotide sequence: TGTGCCAGCTCACCACAGACAGGGGGATGGCGCAATCAGCCCCAGCATTTT. It codes for CASSPQTGGWRNQPQHF.

This clone was observed a handful of times. J is TRBJ1-1 and V is TRBV5-1; a weak D match, TRBD1 (5 bases). Trimming shortened V by 4 bases and J by 4 bases, and 17 bases separated the two germline ends. CDR1 SGHRS and CDR2 YFSETQ come from the germline V gene. The CDR3 is 15 residues long. CDR3 nucleotides: TGCGCCAGCAGCAATCGACAGCACGGGAGCACTGAAGCTTTCTTT. It translates to CASSNRQHGSTEAFF.

This clone appeared a few times. The rearrangement joins TRBV11-3 to TRBJ2-1; TRBD2 might be the D (7 bases). V lost 5 bases to trimming and J lost 1 base, with 12 bases between them. Germline lookup yields CDR1 SGHNT and CDR2 YENEEA. The CDR3 has 15 residues. CDR3 amino acids: CASSRTAGSYNEQFF. The CDR3 nucleotides are TGTGCCAGCAGCCGGACAGCGGGATCCTACAATGAGCAGTTCTTC. Together with reference TRBV11-3 and TRBJ2-1, the CDR3 gives the full variable domain: EAGVVQSPRYKIIEKKQPVAFWCNPISGHNTLYWYLQNLGQGPELLIRYENEEAVDDSQLPKDRFSAERLKGVDSTLKIQPAELGDSAVYLCASSRTAGSYNEQFFGPGTRLTVL.

The CDR3 is CASSSLARPAYEQYF. In DNA form, the CDR3 reads TGTGCCAGCAGTTCGCTAGCTAGGCCGGCCTACGAGCAGTACTTC. The chain is built from TRBV27 and TRBJ2-7, with D possibly matching TRBD2 (5 bases). The CDR3 sequence is 15 residues long. Germline CDR1 and CDR2: MNHEY and SMNVEV (reference sequence). V lost 4 bases to trimming and J lost 2 bases, with 15 bases between them.

The V gene is TRBV9, the J gene TRBJ2-7; TRBD2 agrees at 12 bases. This CDR3 contains 15 residues. J was trimmed by 5 bases and V by 2 bases; bases with no gene match: 5. Germline CDR1 is SGDLS and CDR2 is YYNGEE. Here the CDR3 reads CASSVGLAGRNEQYF. CDR3 nucleotides: TGTGCCAGCAGCGTCGGACTAGCGGGGAGGAACGAGCAGTACTTC.

Details on this clone: Other DNA sequences in this specimen translate into the identical CDR3. The chain uses TRBV6-5 and TRBJ1-3, with TRBD1 identical over 8 bases. V lost 5 bases and J lost 1; bases outside the gene matches: 1. This CDR3 is built from 14 residues. CDR1 MNHEY and CDR2 SVGAGI come from the germline V gene. The CDR3 region is CASSRQGSGNTIYF. The DNA of the CDR3 is TGTGCCAGCAGTCGACAGGGGTCTGGAAACACCATATATTTT.

This clone was observed a handful of times. The genes are TRBV2 and TRBJ1-6, with a tentative D call TRBD1 (6 bases). The CDR3 spans 14 residues. Germline values: CDR1 SNHLY, CDR2 FYNNEI. V shed 6 bases and J shed 6 bases, with 12 bases lying between them. CDR3 DNA: TGTGCCAGCAGGGCCGACAGGAGTAATTCACCCCTCCACTTT. Translating gives CASRADRSNSPLHF. The full variable domain, its missing parts supplied by reference TRBV2 and TRBJ1-6, is EPEVTQTPSHQVTQMGQEVILRCVPISNHLYFYWYRQILGQKVEFLVSFYNNEISEKSEIFDDQFSVERPDGSNFTLKIRSTKLEDSAMYFCASRADRSNSPLHFGNGTRLTVT.

The V gene is TRBV30, the J gene TRBJ1-2, with D uncertain. The CDR3 extends over 14 amino acids. Between the trimmed V and J ends, which lost 5 bases and 0 bases, there was a span of 13 bases. Looked up from germline, CDR1 is GTSNPN and CDR2 is SVGIG (reference sequence). The CDR3 reads CAWGINRANYGYTF. The CDR3 DNA reads TGTGCCTGGGGGATCAATCGAGCTAACTATGGCTACACCTTC.

This clone was found once. The chain uses TRBV28 and TRBJ1-5, with D possibly being TRBD1 (5 bases). Deletions cut 6 bases from V and 9 bases from J, with 12 bases between. CDR3 length: 12 amino acids. The germline V gene has CDR1 MDHEN and CDR2 SYDVKM. CDR3 coding DNA: TGTGCCAGCAGCACCCGAAGGGGGCCCCAGCATTTT. It specifies CASSTRRGPQHF.

CDR3 nucleotides: TGTGCCAGCACGCCTTCCGTAGGGACAGGGAACACTGAAGCTTTCTTT. Translating gives CASTPSVGTGNTEAFF. The chain is built from TRBV28 and TRBJ1-1; TRBD1 agrees at 8 bases. CDR1 is MDHEN, CDR2 SYDVKM, per germline. CDR3 length: 16 amino acids. After removal of 7 bases from V and 1 base from J, the junction contained 11 bases not matched to a gene.

The rearrangement links TRBV11-2 to TRBJ1-1; D uncertain. The CDR3 extends over 14 amino acids. Germline CDR1 SGHAT, CDR2 FQNNGV. Trimming stripped 5 bases from V and 0 bases from J, with 10 bases between. The CDR3 coding sequence is TGTGCCAGCAGCCGGGAGACCATGAACACTGAAGCTTTCTTT. Translating gives CASSRETMNTEAFF.

The chain employs TRBV5-6 and TRBJ1-5, with TRBD1 identical over 8 bases. Per germline, CDR1 SGHDT and CDR2 YYEEEE. The ends lost 2 bases at V and 2 bases at J; junction bases unmatched: 12. The CDR3 extends over 18 amino acids. The CDR3 bases are TGTGCCAGCAGCTTAAGGCAGGGGGCGAGAGGTGGCAATCAGCCCCAGCATTTT. Translation gives CASSLRQGARGGNQPQHF.

In this sample, this clone turned up once. V and J are TRBV6-5 and TRBJ1-2; TRBD1 might be the D (6 bases). The CDR3 has 14 residues. Deletions cut 6 bases from V and 4 bases from J, with 15 bases between. The V gene's germline CDR1 is MNHEY and CDR2 SVGAGI. In DNA, the CDR3 is TGTGCCAGCAGGGCGACAGGCACCCGCTATGGCTACACCTTC. Translating it yields CASRATGTRYGYTF.

The CDR3 DNA is TGTGCCAGCAGCCCGGGACATCCCCCCTACGAGCAGTACTTC. It is translated as CASSPGHPPYEQYF. V usage is TRBV6-2 or TRBV6-3 and J usage is TRBJ2-7; weak D call: TRBD1 (6 bases). Germline CDR1 reads MNHEY; CDR2 reads SVGEGT. The V gene lost 6 bases and the J gene lost 2 bases, with 14 bases spanning the gap. This CDR3 has 14 residues.

The chain employs TRBV7-2 and TRBJ1-5; 11 bases line up with TRBD1. Germline V gene sequence: CDR1 SGHTA, CDR2 FQGNSA. This CDR3 has 14 residues. V dropped 7 bases and J dropped 6; count of bases not matched to a gene: 5. The CDR3 spells CASTPDRGPQPQHF. The CDR3 nucleotides are TGTGCCAGCACCCCGGACAGGGGGCCTCAGCCCCAGCATTTT.

The chain carries TRBV7-2 and TRBJ1-2, with TRBD1 matching 9 bases. Looked up from germline, CDR1 is SGHTA and CDR2 is FQGNSA. The V and J ends lost 3 bases and 4 bases, in that order; junction bases with no gene match: 6. The CDR3 totals 15 residues. CDR3 nucleotide sequence: TGTGCCAGCAGCTTTACAGGGGGCGCGGGCTATGGCTACACCTTC. It is translated as CASSFTGGAGYGYTF.

This chain uses TRBV2 with TRBJ2-2; D is perhaps TRBD1 (6 bases). Germline V gene lookup returns CDR1 SNHLY and CDR2 FYNNEI. The CDR3 covers 14 residues. The ends were cut back, 7 bases at V and 6 bases at J, with 15 bases in the middle. CDR3 in amino acids: CASTRGANAGELFF. CDR3 in DNA: TGTGCCAGCACCAGGGGTGCCAACGCCGGGGAGCTGTTTTTT. Full variable domain (missing parts from reference TRBV2 and TRBJ2-2): EPEVTQTPSHQVTQMGQEVILRCVPISNHLYFYWYRQILGQKVEFLVSFYNNEISEKSEIFDDQFSVERPDGSNFTLKIRSTKLEDSAMYFCASTRGANAGELFFGEGSRLTVL.

The V call is TRBV6-4, the J call TRBJ2-1; 9 bases match TRBD2. Germline CDR1 is MRHNA and CDR2 is SNTAGT. V lost 5 bases, J lost 7 bases, and 12 bases stayed unmatched. This CDR3 has 16 residues. The CDR3 DNA sequence: TGTGCCAGCAGTCTCTCCCTAGCGGGGTCTGGTAATGAGCAGTTCTTC. Translating gives CASSLSLAGSGNEQFF.

The sample holds many counts of this clone. The genes are TRBV5-8 and TRBJ1-2; TRBD1 agrees at 7 bases. The CDR3 totals 15 residues. Germline CDR1 SGHTS, CDR2 YDEGEE. J lost 7 bases, V lost 0 bases, and 9 bases had no gene match. The DNA for the CDR3 is TGTGCCAGCAGCTTGGATGACAGGGTGGTAGGTGGCTACACCTTC. This codes for CASSLDDRVVGGYTF. Supplemented by reference TRBV5-8 and TRBJ1-2, the full variable domain reads EAGVTQSPTHLIKTRGQQATLRCSPISGHTSVYWYQQALGLGLQFLLWYDEGEERNRGNFPPRFSGRQFPNYSSELNVNALELEDSALYLCASSLDDRVVGGYTFGSGTRLTVV.

In its sample, this clone was seen a few times. The CDR3 nucleotides read TGTGCCATCAGTGAGTCGCGGGCAGGGGCCACCTTACTCTATGGCTACACCTTC. This codes for CAISESRAGATLLYGYTF. V and J are TRBV10-3 and TRBJ1-2; D is perhaps TRBD1 (6 bases). The CDR3 covers 18 residues. Between the trimmed V and J ends, which lost 0 bases and 4 bases, there was a span of 21 bases. Germline V gives CDR1 ENHRY, CDR2 SYGVKD.

J is TRBJ2-7 and V is TRBV12-3 or TRBV12-4; the D gene is possibly TRBD2 (7 bases). V was clipped by 3 bases and J by 6 bases, with 9 bases between them. CDR3 length equals 12 residues. Here the CDR3 DNA reads TGTGCCAGCAGTTTTAGGGGGGGCGAGCAGTACTTC. This translates into CASSFRGGEQYF.

This chain joins TRBV19 and TRBJ1-1; possible D gene TRBD1, 6 bases. The CDR3 runs 17 residues. V was cut by 5 bases and J by 0 bases, with 19 bases left in between. From germline, CDR1 is LNHDA and CDR2 SQIVND (reference sequence). CDR3 region: CASSFIWTDLLNTEAFF. CDR3 nucleotide sequence: TGTGCCAGTAGTTTTATCTGGACAGACCTATTGAACACTGAAGCTTTCTTT.

This clone has a single count. The chain joins TRBV2 to TRBJ1-1, with D possibly being TRBD1 (6 bases). Germline V lookup: CDR1 SNHLY, CDR2 FYNNEI. This CDR3 has 17 residues. V lost 6 bases, J lost 1 base, and 21 bases lay in between. CDR3 amino acids: CASSPVAGVNGNTEAFF. As DNA, the CDR3 is TGTGCCAGCAGCCCAGTTGCAGGGGTTAACGGGAACACTGAAGCTTTCTTT.